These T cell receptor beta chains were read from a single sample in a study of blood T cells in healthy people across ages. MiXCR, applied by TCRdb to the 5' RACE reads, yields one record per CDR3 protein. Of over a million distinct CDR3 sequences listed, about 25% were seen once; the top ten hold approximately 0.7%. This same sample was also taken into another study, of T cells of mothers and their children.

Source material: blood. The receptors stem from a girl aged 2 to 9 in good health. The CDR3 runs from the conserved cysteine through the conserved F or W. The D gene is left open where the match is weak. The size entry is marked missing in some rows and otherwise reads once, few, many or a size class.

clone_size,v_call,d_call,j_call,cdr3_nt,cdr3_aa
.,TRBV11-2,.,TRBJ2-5,TGTGCCAGCAACTCACTGGGGGCTATCCAAGAGACCCAGTACTTC,CASNSLGAIQETQYF
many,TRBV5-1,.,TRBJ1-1,TGTGCCAGCAGCCCGACAGGCCTGAACACTGAAGCTTTCTTT,CASSPTGLNTEAFF
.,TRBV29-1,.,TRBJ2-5,TGCAGCGTTGTCCGGGACTCAGAGACCCAGTACTTC,CSVVRDSETQYF
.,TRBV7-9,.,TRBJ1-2,TGTGCCAGCAGCTTCAGGGACGACTATGGCTACACCTTC,CASSFRDDYGYTF
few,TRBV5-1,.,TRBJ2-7,TGCGCCAGCAGGGCTGAAGCGTACGAGCAGTACTTC,CASRAEAYEQYF
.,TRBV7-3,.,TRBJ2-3,TGTGCCAGCAGCTTCTTGCACGCTACGCAGTATTTT,CASSFLHATQYF
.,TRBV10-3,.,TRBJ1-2,TGTGCCATCAGTGGGGGGCCAGGTGGCCACACCTTC,CAISGGPGGHTF
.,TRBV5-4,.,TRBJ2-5,TGTGCCAGCAGCCCACCGCTTCTGGGCGACCAAGAGACCCAGTACTTC,CASSPPLLGDQETQYF
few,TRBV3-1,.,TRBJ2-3,TGTGCCAGCAGCCCCGGACAGCTCTCTAGCACAGATACGCAGTATTTT,CASSPGQLSSTDTQYF
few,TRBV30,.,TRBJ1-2,TGTGCCTGGAGAAGGACGGCGGGGGACTATGGCTACACCTTC,CAWRRTAGDYGYTF
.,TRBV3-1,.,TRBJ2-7,TGTGCCAGCAGCCAAAATGTACAGGCGGACGAGCAGTACTTC,CASSQNVQADEQYF
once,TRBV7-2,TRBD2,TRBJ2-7,TGTGCCAGCAGCTTCGGTACCGGGAGGGAATTGTACGAGCAGTACTTC,CASSFGTGRELYEQYF
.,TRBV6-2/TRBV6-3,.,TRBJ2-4,TGTGCCAGCAGACAACCGGGTTCCCCGAAGTACTTC,CASRQPGSPKYF
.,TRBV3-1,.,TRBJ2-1,TGTGCCAGCAGCCAAGATTGGGAGACACACAACAATGAGCAGTTCTTC,CASSQDWETHNNEQFF
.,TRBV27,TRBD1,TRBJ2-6,TGTGCCAGCAGAATAACAGGGGACTCTGGGGCCAACGTCCTGACTTTC,CASRITGDSGANVLTF
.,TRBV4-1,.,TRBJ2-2,TGCGCCAGCAGCCAAGAGGGTGTCGCCGGGGAGCTGTTTTTT,CASSQEGVAGELFF
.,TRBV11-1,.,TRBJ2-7,TGTGCCAGCAGCCCGACGAGGACGGCGACGACCTACGAGCAGTACTTC,CASSPTRTATTYEQYF
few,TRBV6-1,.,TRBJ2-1,TGTGCCAGGTGGGAAGGAGCTGGATCCTACAATGAGCAGTTCTTC,CARWEGAGSYNEQFF
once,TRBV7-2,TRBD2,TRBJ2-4,TGTGCCAGCAGCTTAGACGGACTAGCGCGAAACATTCAGTACTTC,CASSLDGLARNIQYF
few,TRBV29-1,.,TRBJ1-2,TGCAGCGTCCCTAGGGGGGGGAGCTACACCTTC,CSVPRGGSYTF
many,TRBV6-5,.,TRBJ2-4,TGTGCCAGCAGTTACTCGACGGGGCCCAAAAACATTCAGTACTTC,CASSYSTGPKNIQYF
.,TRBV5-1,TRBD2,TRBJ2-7,TGCGCCAGCGGCTTCACTAGCGGGGGAACCTACGAGCAGTACTTC,CASGFTSGGTYEQYF
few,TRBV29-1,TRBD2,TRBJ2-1,TGCAGCGTCCGCCCCCGGCTAGCGGGGGGGGGACGGGATGAGCAGTTCTTC,CSVRPRLAGGGRDEQFF
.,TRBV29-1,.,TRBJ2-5,TGCAGCGTTGAGGTGCTCACGGTCGAGTCCCAAGAGACCCAGTACTTC,CSVEVLTVESQETQYF
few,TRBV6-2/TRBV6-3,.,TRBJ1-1,TGTGCCAGCAGTTACTCCCGGGACCCGATGAACACTGAAGCTTTCTTT,CASSYSRDPMNTEAFF
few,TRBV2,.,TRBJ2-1,TGTGCCAGCGACCGGCAGAATGAGCAGTTCTTC,CASDRQNEQFF
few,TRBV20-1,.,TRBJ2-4,TGCAGTGCTAGAGATCCGCCAGGTCCCAAAAACATTCAGTACTTC,CSARDPPGPKNIQYF
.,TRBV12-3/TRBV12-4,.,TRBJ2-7,TGTGCCAGCAGGCCGACTAGATCGGCCTACGAGCAGTACTTC,CASRPTRSAYEQYF
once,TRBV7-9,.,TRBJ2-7,TGTGCCAGCAGCGCCCCAAATCCAGGGATCAACGAGCAGTACTTC,CASSAPNPGINEQYF
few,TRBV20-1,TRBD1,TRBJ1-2,TGCAGTGCTAGACGACAGGGAAATGGTGGCTACACCTTC,CSARRQGNGGYTF
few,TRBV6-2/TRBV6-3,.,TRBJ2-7,TGTGCCAGCAGTTATCTGCCGGGTAACGAGCAGTACTTC,CASSYLPGNEQYF
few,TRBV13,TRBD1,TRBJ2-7,TGTGCCAGCAGCTGGCGATCAGGGGGCGGCGAGCAGTACTTC,CASSWRSGGGEQYF
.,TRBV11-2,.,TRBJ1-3,TGTGCCAGCAGGGGATTCGGCAGCCTAAACACCATATATTTT,CASRGFGSLNTIYF
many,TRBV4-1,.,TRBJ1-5,TGCGCCAGCAGCCCCAATAGCAATCAGCCCCAGCATTTT,CASSPNSNQPQHF
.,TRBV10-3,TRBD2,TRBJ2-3,TGTGCCACCCGAGGGGTAGCGGGAGTCACAGATACGCAGTATTTT,CATRGVAGVTDTQYF
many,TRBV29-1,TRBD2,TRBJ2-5,TGCAGCGTTACCGCGGGAGGCCAAGAGACCCAGTACTTC,CSVTAGGQETQYF
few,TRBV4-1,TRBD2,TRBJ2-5,TGCGCCAGCAGCCCCCGGGTAGCGGGAGAACAGGAGACCCAGTACTTC,CASSPRVAGEQETQYF
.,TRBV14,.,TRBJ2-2,TGTGCCAGCAGGGCCTCGAACACCGGGGAGCTGTTTTTT,CASRASNTGELFF
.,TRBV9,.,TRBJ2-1,TGTGCCAGCAGCGGGACCCCGCGGGTTCCGAATTACAATGAGCAGTTCTTC,CASSGTPRVPNYNEQFF
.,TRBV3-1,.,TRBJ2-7,TGTGCCAGCAGCCAACAGGGCTCCGAGCAGTACTTC,CASSQQGSEQYF
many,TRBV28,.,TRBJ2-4,TGTGCCAGCAGTTTAGGGGGGTTTTGGGACATTCAGTACTTC,CASSLGGFWDIQYF
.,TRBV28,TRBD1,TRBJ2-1,TGTGCCAGCAGAGCCCCCGGGACAGGGGCTCTCAATGAGCAGTTCTTC,CASRAPGTGALNEQFF
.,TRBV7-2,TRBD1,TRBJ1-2,TGTGCCAGCAGCTTAGGAGGGAGTGGACAGGCAGGCGGCTACACCTTC,CASSLGGSGQAGGYTF
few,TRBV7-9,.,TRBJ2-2,TGTGCCAGCAGCTTAGACCATGGCGAGCTGTTTTTT,CASSLDHGELFF
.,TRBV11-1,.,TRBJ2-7,TGTGCCAGCAGCAACGGGGTAGACTCGATGGAGCAGTACTTC,CASSNGVDSMEQYF
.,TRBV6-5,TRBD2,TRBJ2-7,TGTGCCAGCAGTCCGTCGACTAGCGGGTTCTACGAGCAGTACTTC,CASSPSTSGFYEQYF
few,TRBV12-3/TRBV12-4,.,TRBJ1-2,TGTGCCAGCAGTTCAAGCTTCACAGGAAACTATGGCTACACCTTC,CASSSSFTGNYGYTF